Shown below are 17 T cell receptor beta chains from a single sample sequenced in a study of cytotoxic CD8 clonotypes in ibrutinib-treated CLL. Sequencing was performed with immunoSEQ multiplex PCR; in TCRdb, only in-frame clones are kept and a portion is missing. The sample comprises some 28,000 clones, roughly 57% of which are singletons, and about 14% rests with the top ten. The source material was PBMCs, sampled before ibrutinib treatment. These receptor sequences come from a human donor with chronic lymphocytic leukemia.

This rearrangement joins TRBV5-8 to TRBJ2-3, with 14 bases aligning to TRBD2. CDR1 and CDR2 (germline): SGHTS, YDEGEE. The CDR3 is made up of 17 amino acids. V shed 4 bases, J shed 10 bases, and the junction held 14 bases outside the gene matches. Here the CDR3 DNA reads TGTGCCAGCAGCCCCTCGGGACTAGCGGGGGACTCTTCCTCGCAGTATTTT. Protein product: CASSPSGLAGDSSSQYF. Full variable domain (outside the CDR3, taken from reference TRBV5-8 and TRBJ2-3): EAGVTQSPTHLIKTRGQQATLRCSPISGHTSVYWYQQALGLGLQFLLWYDEGEERNRGNFPPRFSGRQFPNYSSELNVNALELEDSALYLCASSPSGLAGDSSSQYFGPGTRLTVL.

The chain recombines TRBV28 with TRBJ2-1, with TRBD2 matching 16 bases. CDR1 and CDR2 (germline): MDHEN, SYDVKM. This CDR3 has 19 amino acids. J lost 8 bases, V lost 6 bases, and 16 bases had no gene match. CDR3: CASSPGLAGGPAGWDEQFF. The CDR3 DNA follows: TGTGCCAGCAGCCCGGGACTAGCGGGAGGGCCGGCGGGGTGGGATGAGCAGTTCTTC.

The chain recombines TRBV28 with TRBJ2-7, with D possibly being TRBD1 or TRBD2 (5 bases each). Per the germline V gene, CDR1 is MDHEN and CDR2 is SYDVKM. Trimming pared 7 bases from V and 7 bases from J, leaving 11 bases between. This CDR3 is 11 amino acids long. The DNA for the CDR3 is TGTGCCAGCAAGGGACCGAGGGAGCAGTACTTC. This sequence encodes CASKGPREQYF.

CDR3 loop: CASSSAFDSPGGELFF. The DNA for the CDR3 is TGTGCCAGCAGCTCCGCCTTTGACAGCCCCGGCGGGGAGCTGTTTTTT. This sequence joins TRBV11-3 and TRBJ2-2, with D perhaps matching TRBD1 (5 bases). The V gene lost 4 bases and the J gene lost 7 bases, with 19 bases spanning the gap. This CDR3 region has 16 residues. Looked up from germline, CDR1 is SGHNT and CDR2 is YENEEA.

V and J are TRBV6-5 and TRBJ2-7; D is possibly TRBD1 or TRBD2 (6 bases each). Deletions cut 7 bases from V and 4 bases from J, with 11 bases between. The CDR3 consists of 12 residues. Germline V lookup: CDR1 MNHEY, CDR2 SVGAGI. DNA for the CDR3: TGTGCCAGCAAAAGGGGGGAATACGAGCAGTACTTC. Protein product: CASKRGEYEQYF.

The chain couples TRBV15 to TRBJ1-5; 7 nucleotides line up with TRBD1. With 0 bases clipped from V and 8 bases from J, the junction kept 10 bases outside the gene matches. The CDR3 spans 16 residues. Germline V gives CDR1 LNHNV, CDR2 YYDKDF (reference sequence). The CDR3 loop is CATSRDFTGAVEPQHF. The CDR3 coding sequence is TGTGCCACCAGCAGAGATTTCACAGGGGCCGTTGAGCCCCAGCATTTT. The whole variable domain, filled in from reference TRBV15 and TRBJ1-5, reads DAMVIQNPRYQVTQFGKPVTLSCSQTLNHNVMYWYQQKSSQAPKLLFHYYDKDFNNEADTPDNFQSRRPNTSFCFLDIRSPGLGDTAMYLCATSRDFTGAVEPQHFGDGTRLSIL.

This clone was seen a handful of times. The chain is built from TRBV27 and TRBJ1-2, with a tentative D call TRBD1 (5 bases). Germline V CDR1 and CDR2: MNHEY, SMNVEV (reference sequence). The CDR3 sequence is 17 residues long. Trimming removed 3 bases at V and 0 bases at J, with 17 bases between. In DNA, the CDR3 is TGTGCCAGCAGTTTGGGGGACCCTCAGTTAGCTAACTATGGCTACACCTTC. Encoded protein: CASSLGDPQLANYGYTF.

V and J are TRBV27 and TRBJ2-3; maybe TRBD1 (7 bases). From germline, CDR1 is MNHEY and CDR2 SMNVEV (reference sequence). Trimming cost V 6 bases and J 8 bases, with 15 bases left between them. This CDR3 contains 13 residues. The chain's CDR3 is CASSWTGSGTQYF. The CDR3 DNA is TGTGCCAGCAGCTGGACAGGTAGCGGTACGCAGTATTTT.

This chain's CDR3 is CASSVSPTSSTDTQYF. The DNA for the CDR3 is TGTGCCAGCAGCGTATCACCAACTTCTAGCACAGATACGCAGTATTTT. The chain has TRBV9 and TRBJ2-3; D is ambiguous. This CDR3 region has 16 residues. With 1 base removed from V and 0 bases from J, the gap between germline ends came to 12 bases. Germline V gene data show CDR1 as SGDLS and CDR2 as YYNGEE.

The CDR3 sequence is CASSPTGVGDEQFF. The CDR3 DNA follows: TGTGCCAGCAGCCCTACAGGGGTCGGGGATGAGCAGTTCTTC. The rearrangement uses TRBV7-3 and TRBJ2-1; TRBD1 matches at 7 bases. This CDR3 is 14 amino acids long. Germline V gene lookup returns CDR1 SGHTA and CDR2 FQGTGA. V gave up 5 bases and J gave up 8 bases; unmatched junction bases: 9.

V gene TRBV29-1 combines with J gene TRBJ1-1; 10 positions match TRBD1. The J segment lost 1 base and the V segment lost 6 bases, leaving 8 bases of the junction unmatched. The CDR3 is made up of 15 amino acids. The germline V gene has CDR1 SQVTM and CDR2 ANQGSEA. As DNA, the CDR3 is TGCAGCGTCTCCGGGACAGGGGTGGAGAACACTGAAGCTTTCTTT. It is translated as CSVSGTGVENTEAFF.

The genes are TRBV29-1 and TRBJ1-3; a possible D gene is TRBD1 (5 bases). V was cut by 7 bases and J by 0 bases, with 16 bases left in between. Germline V gene lookup returns CDR1 SQVTM and CDR2 ANQGSEA. The CDR3 extends over 15 amino acids. The CDR3 nucleotides read TGCAGCGCCCTGGGGCAGCCGAACTCTGGAAACACCATATATTTT. Amino acid sequence: CSALGQPNSGNTIYF.

The chain is built from TRBV5-4 and TRBJ2-7; D unresolved. The ends were cut back, 3 bases at V and 3 bases at J, with 13 bases in the middle. The CDR3 length is 14 residues. The V gene's germline CDR1 is SGHNT and CDR2 YYREEE (reference sequence). CDR3 coding DNA: TGTGCCAGCAGCTCTCCTAGGACGGGCTACGAGCAGTACTTC. This encodes CASSSPRTGYEQYF.

J is TRBJ1-1 and V is TRBV7-9; TRBD1 aligns across 9 bases. Per germline, CDR1 SEHNR and CDR2 FQNEAQ (reference sequence). V trimming: 1 base; J trimming: 6 bases; junction bases outside the gene matches: 6. This CDR3 is 15 amino acids long. Written as DNA, the CDR3 is TGTGCCAGCAGCTTAGTCACAGGGGGCAGGTCTGAAGCTTTCTTT. Translation: CASSLVTGGRSEAFF. Complete variable domain (other parts from reference TRBV7-9 and TRBJ1-1): DTGVSQNPRHKITKRGQNVTFRCDPISEHNRLYWYRQTLGQGPEFLTYFQNEAQLEKSRLLSDRFSAERPKGSFSTLEIQRTEQGDSAMYLCASSLVTGGRSEAFFGQGTRLTVV.

The chain joins TRBV6-1 to TRBJ2-7; D may be TRBD2 (5 bases). The CDR3 consists of 16 residues. Looked up from germline, CDR1 is MNHNS and CDR2 is SASEGT. V lost 1 base to trimming and J lost 2 bases, with 15 bases between them. CDR3 nucleotide sequence: TGTGCCAGCAGTGAAGTAGGGAGTAGTTCTCCCTACGAGCAGTACTTC. Amino acid sequence: CASSEVGSSSPYEQYF.

The chain has TRBV6-5 and TRBJ2-2; TRBD2 matches at 10 bases. The CDR3 totals 15 residues. With 5 bases clipped from V and 6 bases from J, the junction kept 6 bases outside the gene matches. CDR1 MNHEY and CDR2 SVGAGI come from the germline V gene. CDR3 DNA: TGTGCCAGCAGTCTCAGCGGGAGGGCCGCCGGGGAGCTGTTTTTT. Its protein product is CASSLSGRAAGELFF.

A few counts support this clone. The rearrangement uses TRBV7-3 and TRBJ1-6; D is ambiguous. V was shortened by 1 base and J by 6 bases, with 10 bases between the two germline ends. Germline V gives CDR1 SGHTA, CDR2 FQGTGA. There are 15 residues in the CDR3. The chain's CDR3 is CASSLNGRTNSPLHF. The CDR3 DNA reads as TGTGCCAGCAGCTTAAACGGCCGCACTAATTCACCCCTCCACTTT.